This T cell receptor (beta chain) was recovered during a study of T cell repertoires in cytomegalovirus infection. Study as a whole: Public signatures in TCR beta pointed to CMV infection and matching HLA type. Study-wide points: There were HLA-C-restricted CMV-specific TCR beta clonotypes dominating the ex vivo response. Frequencies of public TCR beta families were cumulated, and this identified carriers of CMV plus the relevant HLA.

Details on this clonotype: Its antigen is still unknown.

Germline CDR1 and CDR2: SNHLY and FYNNEI. The V end lost 8 bases, the J end lost 0 bases, and 12 bases lay between the germline ends. The CDR3 length is 14 residues. TCRdb used MiXCR to reprocess the reads, holding one entry per CDR3 protein. The sample contains hundreds of thousands of distinct CDR3 sequences, approximately 24% of which appear only once. The sequencing input was CD8+ T cells from PBMCs. The chain employs TRBV2 and TRBJ2-3; unclear D gene. The TCR was taken from a human donor in good health (CMV status not recorded). Some clones in this sample may be carry-over from other donors' samples. DNA of the CDR3: TGTGCCAGCCAAAAAAGCCTTAGCACAGATACGCAGTATTTT. Translating gives CASQKSLSTDTQYF.